This entry describes one T cell receptor beta chain. The repertoire was sequenced with immunoSEQ multiplex PCR; TCRdb's copy has only in-frame clones and lacks some. The sample has around 130,000 clones; around 90% are singletons. This CDR3 region has 13 residues. The V gene lost 2 bases and the J gene lost 5 bases, with 6 bases spanning the gap. Per germline, CDR1 ENHRY and CDR2 SYGVKD. This sample was taken from a study of control samples from healthy donors and cancer patients. This receptor was identified in a man aged 45 to 65 in good health. The chain carries TRBV10-3 and TRBJ1-4, with D unclear. Material: blood. The CDR3, as DNA: TGTGCCATCAGTGAGGGAGAGAATGAAAAACTGTTTTTT. It translates to CAISEGENEKLFF.